These 4 T cell receptor beta chains share one sample of origin, sequenced in a study of patients and donors after allogeneic stem cell transplantation. TCRdb ran MiXCR on the RT-PCR reads and lists one entry per CDR3 protein. The sample holds over 400,000 distinct CDR3 sequences, roughly 17% seen once. The sequencing sample was made of blood, either unsorted or a sorted T cell fraction (not recorded which). The source is a human donor who was either an allogeneic HSCT recipient or a stem cell or donor lymphocyte infusion donor (not recorded which). It is not recorded whose cells these are; they may come from a transplant donor.

This clonotype has just a few counts. The chain joins TRBV4-1 to TRBJ2-5; TRBD2 aligns across 8 bases. The CDR3 loop spans 14 amino acids. Germline V CDR1 and CDR2: MGHRA, YSYEKL. With 7 bases clipped from V and 3 bases from J, the junction kept 7 bases outside the gene matches. The CDR3 reads CASTATGGKETQYF. Written as DNA, the CDR3 is TGCGCCAGCACCGCCACGGGAGGGAAAGAGACCCAGTACTTC.

This clonotype was seen at least ten times. This chain uses TRBV24-1 with TRBJ2-2; possibly TRBD1 for D (6 bases). The CDR3 is 18 amino acids. CDR1 KGHDR and CDR2 SFDVKD come from the germline V gene. The V gene lost 4 bases and the J gene lost 8 bases, with 25 bases spanning the gap. This CDR3 reads CATSERQAPSYQRGELFF. The CDR3 DNA follows: TGTGCCACCAGTGAACGACAGGCCCCGTCATATCAACGAGGGGAGCTGTTTTTT.

This clonotype was counted only a few times. CDR3 region: CASGGGAEQYF. DNA for the CDR3: TGTGCCTCGGGAGGGGGGGCCGAGCAGTACTTC. The V gene is TRBV10-3, the J gene TRBJ2-7, with 8 nucleotides matching TRBD2. V dropped 11 bases and J dropped 6; count of bases not matched to a gene: 6. Per the germline V gene, CDR1 is ENHRY and CDR2 is SYGVKD. This CDR3 spans 11 amino acids.

This clonotype was counted a few times. The chain employs TRBV7-9 and TRBJ2-2, with TRBD2 matching 9 bases. Germline CDR1 SEHNR, CDR2 FQNEAQ (reference sequence). J lost 2 bases, V lost 7 bases, and 11 bases had no gene match. This CDR3 is 17 amino acids long. CDR3 bases: TGTGCCAGCACCCCCCCGGGACTAGCCCCTAACACCGGGGAGCTGTTTTTT. This encodes CASTPPGLAPNTGELFF.